The 30 T cell receptor beta chains below come from one sample, sequenced in a study of cytotoxic CD8 clonotypes in ibrutinib-treated CLL. Generated by immunoSEQ multiplex PCR, the TCRdb table keeps only in-frame clones and is missing some. The repertoire includes tens of thousands of clones, about two thirds of them detected once, and roughly 47% sits in the top ten. The material was PBMCs, obtained at disease progression, from a patient treated with ibrutinib. The source of these receptors is a human donor with chronic lymphocytic leukemia.

The chain recombines TRBV6-6 with TRBJ1-1; D perhaps matches TRBD1 (6 bases). This CDR3 is 16 amino acids long. Germline V lookup: CDR1 MNHNY, CDR2 SVGAGI (reference sequence). V lost 3 bases to trimming and J lost 4 bases, with 18 bases between them. DNA for the CDR3: TGTGCCAGCAGTTATGCCCCCCCTACAGGGTTCACTGAAGCTTTCTTT. Translation: CASSYAPPTGFTEAFF.

V is TRBV6-6 and J is TRBJ1-4; D uncertain. V shed 5 bases and J shed 8 bases, with 21 bases lying between them. This CDR3 region has 16 residues. From germline, CDR1 is MNHNY and CDR2 SVGAGI (reference sequence). The CDR3 loop is CASSPLRLLPGEKLFF. The DNA of the CDR3 is TGTGCCAGCAGTCCTCTCCGCCTCCTCCCGGGGGAAAAACTGTTTTTT.

The rearrangement uses TRBV2 and TRBJ2-3; no reliable D call. V lost 10 bases and J lost 6, with 14 bases in between. This CDR3 region has 12 residues. Germline CDR1 SNHLY, CDR2 FYNNEI. CDR3 amino acids: CATRKASDTQYF. CDR3 DNA: TGTGCCACCCGTAAGGCCTCCGATACGCAGTATTTT.

The chain is built from TRBV27 and TRBJ2-1; no clear D. The CDR3 runs to 11 residues. The V gene lost 3 bases and the J gene lost 9 bases, with 6 bases spanning the gap. Germline CDR1 MNHEY, CDR2 SMNVEV (reference sequence). CDR3 coding DNA: TGTGCCAGCAGTTTCAGGAGTGAGCAGTTCTTC. The encoded protein is CASSFRSEQFF.

The V call is TRBV9, the J call TRBJ2-1; tentatively, D is TRBD2 (6 bases). V was trimmed by 4 bases and J by 5 bases, leaving 19 bases between them. Looked up from germline, CDR1 is SGDLS and CDR2 is YYNGEE. This CDR3 comprises 16 residues. This chain's CDR3 is CASSPEGGRRDNEQFF. The CDR3 DNA sequence: TGTGCCAGCAGCCCGGAGGGAGGTAGGCGCGACAATGAGCAGTTCTTC.

This chain links TRBV7-9 with TRBJ1-1; no reliable D call. Germline V CDR1 and CDR2: SEHNR, FQNEAQ (reference sequence). Trimming removed 1 base from V and 3 bases from J, with 6 bases in between. CDR3 length: 13 residues. In DNA, the CDR3 is TGTGCCAGCAGCTTAGGGACCCACACTGAAGCTTTCTTT. Protein sequence: CASSLGTHTEAFF.

Many counts were recorded for this clone. The chain combines TRBV29-1 with TRBJ2-1; 10 bases fit TRBD2. The CDR3 sequence is 16 residues long. The junction had 8 bases not matched to a gene; V was cut back by 2 bases and J by 4 bases. The germline gives CDR1 SQVTM, CDR2 ANQGSEA. CDR3 sequence reads: CSVEPWTSGGYNEQFF. CDR3 bases: TGCAGCGTTGAACCTTGGACTAGCGGAGGATACAATGAGCAGTTCTTC.

V gene TRBV4-1 combines with J gene TRBJ1-6; D gene ambiguous. The CDR3 runs 17 residues. Germline loops: CDR1 MGHRA, CDR2 YSYEKL. V dropped 1 base and J dropped 0 bases, with 10 bases sitting between them. This CDR3 is CASSQGKAYSYNSPLHF. CDR3 sequence (DNA): TGCGCCAGCAGCCAAGGGAAGGCTTACTCCTATAATTCACCCCTCCACTTT.

The V gene is TRBV7-9, the J gene TRBJ1-2; D is possibly TRBD1 (5 bases). V lost 5 bases to trimming and J lost 6 bases, with 16 bases between them. CDR3 length: 14 amino acids. The germline V gene has CDR1 SEHNR and CDR2 FQNEAQ (reference sequence). The CDR3 DNA reads TGTGCCAGCAGCCCCGGGGGGTTGAGGGATGGCTACACCTTC. It is translated as CASSPGGLRDGYTF. Together with reference TRBV7-9 and TRBJ1-2, the CDR3 gives the full variable domain: DTGVSQNPRHKITKRGQNVTFRCDPISEHNRLYWYRQTLGQGPEFLTYFQNEAQLEKSRLLSDRFSAERPKGSFSTLEIQRTEQGDSAMYLCASSPGGLRDGYTFGSGTRLTVV.

The chain employs TRBV21-1 and TRBJ1-6. TRBV21-1 is a pseudogene segment. This CDR3 comprises 10 residues. CDR3 amino acids: CASSKTPLHF. CDR3 DNA sequence: TGTGCCAGCAGCAAAACACCCCTCCACTTT.

This clone was counted between two and nine times. Other DNA sequences of this sample code for an identical CDR3. The chain joins TRBV4-2 to TRBJ2-3; D is unresolved. Per the germline V gene, CDR1 is LGHNA and CDR2 is YNFKEQ. Trimming removed 0 bases from V and 2 bases from J, with 9 bases in between. The CDR3 runs 15 residues. This CDR3 reads CASSQDLRITDTQYF. Here the CDR3 DNA reads TGTGCCAGCAGCCAAGATCTGCGGATCACAGATACGCAGTATTTT.

This clone was counted a few times. The V and J genes are TRBV7-2 and TRBJ2-7; 8 positions match TRBD1. The CDR3 length is 15 residues. V dropped 5 bases and J dropped 2; count of bases not matched to a gene: 8. Germline-derived CDR1 and CDR2 are SGHTA and FQGNSA. CDR3 protein: CASSQGAGFPYEQYF. The CDR3 DNA reads TGTGCCAGCAGCCAGGGGGCGGGGTTTCCCTACGAGCAGTACTTC. Together with reference TRBV7-2 and TRBJ2-7, the CDR3 gives the full variable domain: GAGVSQSPSNKVTEKGKDVELRCDPISGHTALYWYRQSLGQGLEFLIYFQGNSAPDKSGLPSDRFSAERTGGSVSTLTIQRTQQEDSAVYLCASSQGAGFPYEQYFGPGTRLTVT.

This clone was seen more than once but under ten times. The V and J genes are TRBV6-5 and TRBJ2-7; unclear D gene. The CDR3 is made up of 13 amino acids. The V end was cut by 6 bases, the J end by 2 bases, with 11 bases between. Germline CDR1 and CDR2: MNHEY and SVGAGI. The chain's CDR3 is CASRLDGTYEQYF. In DNA form, the CDR3 reads TGTGCCAGCAGGCTAGACGGAACCTACGAGCAGTACTTC.

The CDR3 spells CSAKKTSGYTF. The DNA of the CDR3 is TGCAGTGCTAAAAAGACGTCTGGCTACACCTTC. The chain has TRBV20-1 and TRBJ1-2; D ambiguous. Trimming removed 4 bases at V and 7 bases at J, with 10 bases between. CDR1 and CDR2 (germline): DFQATT, SNEGSKA (reference sequence). The CDR3 runs 11 residues.

The V call is TRBV9, the J call TRBJ2-2; D gene uncertain. Germline V gene lookup returns CDR1 SGDLS and CDR2 YYNGEE. The ends were cut back, 0 bases at V and 3 bases at J, with 9 bases in the middle. The CDR3 spans 15 residues. CDR3 loop: CASSVGEGYTGELFF. The DNA of the CDR3 is TGTGCCAGCAGCGTAGGGGAAGGGTACACCGGGGAGCTGTTTTTT.

The chain has TRBV4-3 and TRBJ2-2, with D unclear. Germline V gene lookup returns CDR1 LGHNA and CDR2 YSLEER. The CDR3 length is 15 residues. V shed 1 base and J shed 5 bases, with 11 bases lying between them. The CDR3 spells CASSQGSDLTGELFF. The CDR3 DNA sequence: TGCGCCAGCAGCCAAGGGTCAGACTTGACCGGGGAGCTGTTTTTT.

V gene TRBV5-1 combines with J gene TRBJ1-1, with D maybe TRBD1 (6 bases). Germline lookup yields CDR1 SGHRS and CDR2 YFSETQ. The CDR3 is 13 residues long. The germline V and J ends were trimmed by 0 bases and 4 bases, with 7 bases remaining between them. The CDR3 DNA sequence: TGCGCCAGCAGCTTGGCGGGGGCCACTGAAGCTTTCTTT. Amino acid sequence: CASSLAGATEAFF.

This clone was counted a single time. V usage is TRBV28 and J usage is TRBJ2-7, with D possibly being TRBD1 or TRBD2 (6 bases each). V was trimmed by 9 bases and J by 6 bases, leaving 21 bases between them. The CDR3 covers 14 residues. Germline V lookup: CDR1 MDHEN, CDR2 SYDVKM. Here the CDR3 DNA reads TGTGCCAGGGGGCCGGGGGCGATAAAGGGCGAGCAGTACTTC. Protein product: CARGPGAIKGEQYF.

The rearrangement joins TRBV7-6 to TRBJ2-7; 8 bases map to TRBD1. V lost 1 base to trimming and J lost 6 bases; unmatched junction nucleotides: 8. From germline, CDR1 is SGHVS and CDR2 FNYEAQ. The CDR3 covers 15 residues. The CDR3: CASSLEAGGRGEQYF. The CDR3 DNA follows: TGTGCCAGCAGCTTAGAGGCAGGGGGCCGGGGCGAGCAGTACTTC.

V is TRBV5-6 and J is TRBJ2-2; D is unresolved. The V gene lost 1 base and the J gene lost 0 bases, with 7 bases spanning the gap. The CDR3 has 15 residues. Germline-derived CDR1 and CDR2 are SGHDT and YYEEEE. DNA for the CDR3: TGTGCCAGCAGCTTGCCGAGAACGAACACCGGGGAGCTGTTTTTT. Translating it yields CASSLPRTNTGELFF.

The rearrangement joins TRBV2 to TRBJ1-4; no firm D call. Trimming left V 8 bases short and J 6 bases short, with 19 bases between. The V gene's germline CDR1 is SNHLY and CDR2 FYNNEI. CDR3 length: 15 residues. The CDR3 here is CASGRTGRVDEKLFF. CDR3 coding DNA: TGTGCCAGCGGTCGTACGGGGAGGGTTGATGAAAAACTGTTTTTT.

The chain is built from TRBV4-1 and TRBJ1-1; possibly TRBD1 for D (5 bases). Trimming left V 0 bases short and J 3 bases short, with 8 bases between. This CDR3 spans 14 amino acids. Germline-derived CDR1 and CDR2 are MGHRA and YSYEKL. CDR3 in amino acids: CASSQDRGHTEAFF. The CDR3 nucleotides are TGCGCCAGCAGCCAAGATAGGGGCCACACTGAAGCTTTCTTT.

Turning to this clone: The same CDR3 can be traced to other DNA sequences in this sample. CDR3 sequence (DNA): TGTGCCAGCAGCTTAGACCTTAATGAAAAACTGTTTTTT. Amino acids: CASSLDLNEKLFF. The chain joins TRBV7-9 to TRBJ1-4, with D unresolved. Trimming removed 1 base at V and 4 bases at J, with 4 bases between. There are 13 residues in the CDR3. Germline CDR1 reads SEHNR; CDR2 reads FQNEAQ (reference sequence).

The chain employs TRBV7-2 and TRBJ1-2; 7 positions agree with TRBD1. Germline trimming cut 6 bases from V and 6 bases from J; bases unmatched to any gene: 7. This CDR3 region has 13 residues. CDR1 is SGHTA, CDR2 FQGNSA, per germline. The CDR3 DNA reads TGTGCCAGCAGGGGGGGACAGATCAATGGCTACACCTTC. This gives the protein CASRGGQINGYTF. Filled out from reference TRBV7-2 and TRBJ1-2, the complete variable domain reads GAGVSQSPSNKVTEKGKDVELRCDPISGHTALYWYRQSLGQGLEFLIYFQGNSAPDKSGLPSDRFSAERTGGSVSTLTIQRTQQEDSAVYLCASRGGQINGYTFGSGTRLTVV.

The chain is built from TRBV7-2 and TRBJ1-4; perhaps TRBD1 as D (5 bases). The CDR3 runs 15 residues. Germline CDR1 reads SGHTA; CDR2 reads FQGNSA. The V end was cut by 4 bases, the J end by 7 bases, with 16 bases between. The CDR3 loop is CASSWGGKSGEKLFF. The CDR3 region has the DNA TGTGCCAGCAGCTGGGGGGGGAAGTCTGGTGAAAAACTGTTTTTT.

This chain joins TRBV4-1 and TRBJ1-1; 9 bases are shared with TRBD1. The CDR3 sequence is 14 residues long. The ends lost 4 bases at V and 1 base at J; junction bases unmatched: 1. Germline-derived CDR1 and CDR2 are MGHRA and YSYEKL. The CDR3 coding sequence is TGCGCCAGCAGCCGGGACAGGGCGAACACTGAAGCTTTCTTT. Translating it yields CASSRDRANTEAFF.

The chain joins TRBV18 to TRBJ2-7; D is unclear. Germline V gene data show CDR1 as KGHSH and CDR2 as LQKENI. V gave up 5 bases and J gave up 0 bases, with 2 bases separating them. This CDR3 has 11 residues. CDR3 region: CASSNSYEQYF. CDR3 nucleotides: TGTGCCAGCTCAAACTCCTACGAGCAGTACTTC. The whole variable domain, filled in from reference TRBV18 and TRBJ2-7, reads NAGVMQNPRHLVRRRGQEARLRCSPMKGHSHVYWYRQLPEEGLKFMVYLQKENIIDESGMPKERFSAEFPKEGPSILRIQQVVRGDSAAYFCASSNSYEQYFGPGTRLTVT.

This clone was recorded once. The CDR3 loop reads CASSRRDRNNEQFF. DNA for the CDR3: TGTGCCAGTAGTCGCCGGGACAGGAATAATGAGCAGTTCTTC. V is TRBV19 and J is TRBJ2-1; 8 bases are a match to TRBD1. J was trimmed by 7 bases and V by 5 bases; bases with no gene match: 7. The CDR3 extends over 14 amino acids. CDR1 LNHDA and CDR2 SQIVND come from the germline V gene (reference sequence).

The rearrangement links TRBV18 to TRBJ2-3; no definite D call. This CDR3 comprises 13 residues. The V and J ends lost 6 bases and 0 bases respectively, with 7 bases between them. Germline CDR1 is KGHSH and CDR2 is LQKENI. The CDR3 DNA sequence: TGTGCCAGCTCCCCAGATAGCACAGATACGCAGTATTTT. It codes for CASSPDSTDTQYF.

This sequence joins TRBV7-2 and TRBJ1-6; 9 bases match TRBD1. The germline CDR1 and CDR2 sequences are SGHTA and FQGNSA. The CDR3 spans 15 residues. The trim removed 7 bases at V and 10 bases at J, leaving 11 bases unmatched. CDR3 region: CASKGQGGLGSPLHF. The CDR3 DNA is TGTGCCAGCAAGGGACAGGGAGGTTTGGGATCACCCCTCCACTTT.